The entry below gives a single T cell receptor beta chain sequence along with its context. The table came from immunoSEQ multiplex PCR; TCRdb's copy has only in-frame clones and leaves some out. The sample lists roughly 100,000 clones, 86% seen once, with approximately 4% in the top ten. The V end lost 1 base, the J end lost 5 bases, and 8 bases lay between the germline ends. Germline V CDR1 and CDR2: SGHNT, YENEEA. The CDR3 length is 13 residues. This record comes from a study of cytomegalovirus exposure and HLA in healthy donors. Across the whole study: The roughly 120 validation repertoires matched the roughly 650 first-cohort repertoires in platform, a later analysis reported.

The V call is TRBV11-3, the J call TRBJ1-1; D unresolved. This receptor was identified in a woman aged 18-35 years in good health and CMV-seropositive. Sequencing was done on a sample of PBMCs. The CDR3 coding sequence is TGTGCCAGCAGCTTAGGTCGGGAGACTGAAGCTTTCTTT. Its protein is CASSLGRETEAFF.